Listed here is a single TCR beta chain. The antigen remains unidentified. Assay used: immunoSEQ multiplex PCR; TCRdb lists only in-frame clones, some missing. The sample has 110,000 to 150,000 clones, approximately 92% seen once. The data originate from a study of T cell responses to AZD1222 COVID-19 vaccine. Study conclusions and caveats: Repertoire samples came only from after the peak T cell response. Only 5 to 7 AZD1222 recipients were seropositive at baseline. Among vaccine-associated CD4 TCRs, coverage spanned spike, with dominance at 160-218 and 743-854. Most donors were white British, females outnumbered males, and clonal diversity was possibly underestimated.

The source was peripheral blood, collected 28 days after the second AZD1222 dose. The TCR was taken from an adult who received the AZD1222 COVID-19 vaccine.

The CDR3 here is CASSNRQDGNTIYF. The DNA of the CDR3 is TGTGCCAGCAGCAATAGACAGGACGGAAACACCATATATTTT. The rearrangement uses TRBV7-8 and TRBJ1-3; weak D call: TRBD1 (6 bases). The germline gives CDR1 SGHVS, CDR2 FQNEAQ. Between the trimmed V and J ends, which lost 5 bases and 4 bases, there was a span of 12 bases. This CDR3 has 14 residues.